This T cell receptor beta chain was obtained from a study of molecular identifiers for immune sequencing clone quantification. Study information: Across replicate runs, RNA obtained from about 21,000 or 97,000 naive CD8 cells was divided into five, with four undergoing sequencing.

MiXCR was run by TCRdb on the PCR reads, yielding one entry per CDR3 protein. The sample lists about 97,000 distinct CDR3 sequences, roughly 24% seen once, with around 1% in the top ten. The CDR3 has 17 residues. Between the trimmed V and J ends, which lost 0 bases and 0 bases, there was a span of 15 bases. Germline loops: CDR1 LGHNA, CDR2 YSLEER. This chain uses TRBV4-3 with TRBJ2-7, with no clear D. The clonotype comes from a human donor in good health. Some libraries in this study had Jurkat cell RNA spiked in. Sequenced sample: naive CD8+ T cells from blood, with Jurkat cell RNA spiked in. The subset here: FACS-sorted CD8+CD4-CCR7+CD45RA+ naive T cells. The DNA for the CDR3 is TGCGCCAGCAGCCAAGACGACTGGGTCTCGAGCTCCTACGAGCAGTACTTC. Its protein product is CASSQDDWVSSSYEQYF.